Sequencing of this T cell receptor beta chain was carried out in a study of CD8 T cells in ankylosing spondylitis. Study-level findings and limits: Enrichment of disease-linked clones was reportedly significant in matched ankylosing spondylitis synovial fluid. Earlier reports found some motif variants in synovial fluid and blood in reactive arthritis. Roughly eight highly homologous variants made up a TCR beta motif that seemed to typify ankylosing spondylitis blood.

The authors made TCR beta libraries by quantitative 5'-RACE with molecular barcodes. TCRdb fed the 5' RACE reads into MiXCR, producing one record per CDR3 protein. The sample has more than 150,000 distinct CDR3 sequences, over 10% seen once. Germline lookup yields CDR1 SGHAT and CDR2 FQNNGV. V was pared by 3 bases and J by 0 bases, with 23 bases between. CDR3 length: 19 residues. Worth noting for this clonotype: Its antigen remains unidentified.

Material for sequencing was blood, either unsorted or a sorted T cell fraction (not recorded which). This chain links TRBV11-2 with TRBJ1-2, with TRBD1 as a possible D gene (6 bases). This clonotype originated in a female donor with ankylosing spondylitis or in good health (not recorded which). The CDR3 DNA follows: TGTGCCAGCAGCTTTTCCCGTAGACAGGCAGCGGGGCCTAACTATGGCTACACCTTC. This translates into CASSFSRRQAAGPNYGYTF.